Reported below is one TCR beta chain. Its binding antigen is unknown. No much larger clone is present one base from it, and per-base qualities are unavailable. The record originates from a study of blood T cell repertoires in COVID-19 (dated by TCRdb to the early 2020s). For the study in its entirety: Samples covering the acute and convalescent phases of COVID-19 were provided by collaborators in the United States, Italy and Spain. Subjects who had been exposed to COVID-19, were actively infected with it, or had recovered from it provided the deeply sampled blood TCRbeta repertoires that made up the dataset. Where available, HLA class I and class II types were taken from metadata supplied by the sample provider and were not determined by assay-based typing. A de-identified subject ID, COVID-19 status, age in years and sex were almost always included in the sample metadata. A freely available public database, intended as a resource for researchers studying the immune response to SARS-CoV-2, is where the repertoires were released. The prospective study material was composed of cDNA or gDNA derived from T cells, B-cell-depleted T cells, or PBMCs. Samples came from the ongoing ImmuneRACE study (first 160 participants) plus 1,254 subjects from 6 global collaborators. General conclusions and limits of the study: Clinical and demographic metadata were provided uncurated, with the amount varying by source and participant.

In the prospective study, participants were roughly 18 to 95 years old, resided in fewer than 25 geographic areas of the United States, and were enrolled through a virtual design. To assign participants to cohorts, the prospective study relied on clinical history that participants themselves reported in a screening survey and a study questionnaire. Exposed participants had been in contact with someone with a PCR-confirmed or clinician-diagnosed COVID-19 case within 2 weeks of study entry. Mobile phlebotomists in the prospective study collected whole blood, serum and a nasopharyngeal or oropharyngeal swab from every participant. Over a roughly two-month period, participants in the prospective study had the option of providing additional blood draws and questionnaires. Before DNA extraction, prospective study blood samples were shipped either frozen or at room temperature. TCRbeta CDR3 regions were amplified from genomic DNA using the immunoSEQ Assay, a bias-controlled multiplex PCR. Per the original workflow: The number of nucleated cells in each sample was estimated from the amplification of reference gene primers within the assay. To quantify the absolute abundance of each unique TCRbeta CDR3 rearrangement, sequence reads were collapsed and filtered. For each sample, productive Simpson clonality was calculated as the square root of Simpson's diversity index across productive rearrangements. Imported from immuneACCESS, the table was reduced by TCRdb to in-frame sequences with V and J called. These copies leave out some clones; in studies compared against another copy, an unresolved V gene accounts for under half, and the cause of the remainder is not known. For V, J and clone size, that table is used; D and trimming come from the DNA. The sample table holds 150,000 to 200,000 clones, of which 65% to 85% were seen once. Roughly 3.2% of the sample is held by the ten biggest clonotypes.

The CDR3, from cysteine to phenylalanine, totals 14 residues. This entry keeps only the CDR3 DNA: 42 bases, framed from base 1. CDR1 and CDR2 (LNHNV, YYDKDF) derive from the germline V gene (reference sequence). At the junction V is shortened by 6 bases and J by 11 bases; bases outside the gene matches: 13. The sample consisted of PBMCs or T cells enriched from blood (not recorded which). This chain joins TRBV15 to TRBJ1-1, with TRBD1 identical over 9 junction bases. The TCR originated in a woman in her 30s who had been exposed to COVID-19. CDR3 protein: CATRETGGLFYAFF. The nucleotide sequence reads TGTGCCACCAGGGAGACAGGGGGGCTCTTCTACGCTTTCTTT.